This entry is about one TCR beta chain. The sample is drawn from a study of control samples from healthy donors and cancer patients. The assay was immunoSEQ multiplex PCR, and TCRdb's table has in-frame clones only and misses some. The table lists about 100,000 clones, about 89% of them singletons. The source material was blood. The receptor's source is a man aged 25-45 years in good health.

The CDR3 is CASSLVLGSDEQYF. CDR3 coding DNA: TGTGCCAGCAGCTTGGTGCTAGGTAGCGACGAGCAGTACTTC. This rearrangement joins TRBV5-5 to TRBJ2-7, with a tentative D call TRBD2 (5 bases). The CDR3 has 14 residues. Between the trimmed V and J ends, which lost 0 bases and 5 bases, there was a span of 12 bases. From germline, CDR1 is SGHKS and CDR2 YYEKEE (reference sequence).